Listed below are T cell receptor beta chains from one sample, sequenced in a study of metastatic and nonmetastatic thyroid tumors. TCRdb re-called clones via MiXCR from the PCR reads. The sample includes tens of thousands of clones, 9.5% to 13% seen only once; the top ten take around 9.7%. Input material: blood. These receptors all stem from a male donor with papillary thyroid cancer or a benign thyroid nodule (not recorded which). Some clones in this sample may be carry-over from other donors' samples. Each CDR3 is given with its conserved first and last residue. The D gene is left open where the match is weak. Not every row has a clone size; where given, it reads once, few, many or a size class.

v_gene	abundance	d_gene	j_gene	CDR3nt	CDR3aa
TRBV5-1	few	TRBD2	TRBJ2-5	TGCGCCAGCAGCCCCGGACTAGCTCGAGAGACCCAGTACTTC	CASSPGLARETQYF
TRBV5-5	-	TRBD2	TRBJ2-5	TGTGCCAGCAGCCAGGGGTTGAGCGGGAGATACCAAGAGACCCAGTACTTC	CASSQGLSGRYQETQYF
TRBV30	few	TRBD2	TRBJ2-3	TGTGCCTGGAGTGTACTCAGGACTAGCGGGAGGGCGGGTACGCAGTATTTT	CAWSVLRTSGRAGTQYF
TRBV7-2	few	-	TRBJ2-5	TGTGCCAGCAGGATAGTCGCGGGGCAGGGGGGGAGAGAGACCCAGTACTTC	CASRIVAGQGGRETQYF
TRBV7-2	many	-	TRBJ2-3	TGTGCCAGCAGCTTAGGCAGGTTCACAGATACGCAGTATTTT	CASSLGRFTDTQYF
TRBV27	many	-	TRBJ2-5	TGTGCCAGCACGGAGGGGTTCGGGGAGACCCAGTACTTC	CASTEGFGETQYF
TRBV9	many	-	TRBJ2-3	TGTGCCAGCAGCGTAGTGGGAGGGGGAGATACGCAGTATTTT	CASSVVGGGDTQYF
TRBV9	many	TRBD2	TRBJ2-1	TGTGCCAGAAGACTAGCGGGAGCCTATGAGCAGTTCTTC	CARRLAGAYEQFF
TRBV20-1	-	TRBD2	TRBJ2-7	TGCAGTGCTAGAGGGGATCCTAGCGGGAGTCCCTACGAGCAGTACTTC	CSARGDPSGSPYEQYF
TRBV29-1	many	TRBD1	TRBJ1-1	TGCAGCGTTGAAAATTGGTTCGACAGGGGGGTAACTGAAGCTTTCTTT	CSVENWFDRGVTEAFF
TRBV6-1	few	-	TRBJ2-7	TGTGCCAGCAGTATCCCCCAGCGGGCTTCATACGAGCAGTACTTC	CASSIPQRASYEQYF
TRBV4-1	many	-	TRBJ1-5	TGCGCCAGCAGCCCTACAGGGTATAGCAATCAGCCCCAGCATTTT	CASSPTGYSNQPQHF
TRBV11-1	many	TRBD2	TRBJ2-7	TGTGCCAGCAGCGCTAGCGGTCCCCTCTTACGTAGGGAGCAGTACTTC	CASSASGPLLRREQYF
TRBV24-1	many	TRBD2	TRBJ2-1	TGTGCCACCAGGGCCGGGACTAGCGGATTCAATGAGCAGTTCTTC	CATRAGTSGFNEQFF
TRBV30	many	TRBD2	TRBJ2-7	TGTGCCTGGAGCGCTCCTAGCGGTTCCTACGAGCAGTACTTC	CAWSAPSGSYEQYF